These T cell receptor beta chains were read from a single sample in a study of T cell responses to AZD1222 COVID-19 vaccine. Data came from immunoSEQ multiplex PCR; TCRdb stores just in-frame clones and leaves some out. Of about 180,000 clones listed, just over 85% were seen once; the top ten hold around 7.9%. Sequenced here: peripheral blood, sampled on day 0 of AZD1222 vaccination. All receptors derive from an adult in good health. Each CDR3 is given with its conserved first and last residue. A D gene is named only where the DNA matches it firmly. Clone size is not always given. Where it is, it says once, few, many or a class for expanded clones.

CDR3 length: 14; J gene: TRBJ1-6; clone size: -; V gene: TRBV3-1/TRBV3-2; D gene: -; CDR3 DNA: TGTGCCAGCAGCCATCCCAGTTATAATTCACCCCTCCACTTT; CDR3 protein: CASSHPSYNSPLHF
CDR3 length: 15; J gene: TRBJ1-4; clone size: -; V gene: TRBV9; D gene: -; CDR3 DNA: TGTGCCAGCAGCCCAGAGGGGGTGGCGGACGAAAAACTGTTTTTT; CDR3 protein: CASSPEGVADEKLFF
CDR3 length: 16; J gene: TRBJ1-6; clone size: -; V gene: TRBV7-8; D gene: -; CDR3 DNA: TGTGCCAGCAGCTTAGACCGTCGTCCCTATAATTCACCCCTCCACTTT; CDR3 protein: CASSLDRRPYNSPLHF
CDR3 length: 14; J gene: TRBJ2-7; clone size: -; V gene: TRBV5-1; D gene: -; CDR3 DNA: TGCGCCAGCAGCCCTGACAGCCCTCGGGACGAGCAGTACTTC; CDR3 protein: CASSPDSPRDEQYF
CDR3 length: 14; J gene: TRBJ2-7; clone size: -; V gene: TRBV4-1; D gene: -; CDR3 DNA: TGCGCCAGCAGCTCTTCTCAGGACTCCTACGAGCAGTACTTC; CDR3 protein: CASSSSQDSYEQYF
CDR3 length: 21; J gene: TRBJ1-5; clone size: -; V gene: TRBV3-1/TRBV3-2; D gene: -; CDR3 DNA: TGTGCCAGCAGCCATAAGTTCAGGACGGTAGCCACCTCAGGAACAAGGCGGCCCCAGCATTTT; CDR3 protein: CASSHKFRTVATSGTRRPQHF
CDR3 length: 18; J gene: TRBJ1-5; clone size: -; V gene: TRBV21-1; D gene: -; CDR3 DNA: TGTGCCAGCAGCAACTCCGGGACAGTGATTTATAGCAATCAGCCCCAGCATTTT; CDR3 protein: CASSNSGTVIYSNQPQHF
CDR3 length: 14; J gene: TRBJ2-7; clone size: -; V gene: TRBV10-3; D gene: -; CDR3 DNA: TGTGCCATCAGTGATGTCATGATCGGACCTGAGCAGTACTTC; CDR3 protein: CAISDVMIGPEQYF
CDR3 length: 16; J gene: TRBJ1-5; clone size: -; V gene: TRBV18; D gene: TRBD1; CDR3 DNA: TGTGCCAGCTCACCGGCTGGACAGGCTAGCAATCAGCCCCAGCATTTT; CDR3 protein: CASSPAGQASNQPQHF
CDR3 length: 13; J gene: TRBJ1-4; clone size: -; V gene: TRBV28; D gene: -; CDR3 DNA: TGTGCCAGCAGTTTGTGGGCTAATGAAAAACTGTTTTTT; CDR3 protein: CASSLWANEKLFF
CDR3 length: 12; J gene: TRBJ1-2; clone size: -; V gene: TRBV28; D gene: -; CDR3 DNA: TGTGCCAGCAGTCTCCCACCATATGGCTACACCTTC; CDR3 protein: CASSLPPYGYTF
CDR3 length: 14; J gene: TRBJ1-6; clone size: -; V gene: TRBV14; D gene: -; CDR3 DNA: TGTGCCAGCAGCCGGGTGCTGGGGCTCTCACCCCTCCACTTT; CDR3 protein: CASSRVLGLSPLHF
CDR3 length: 14; J gene: TRBJ1-1; clone size: -; V gene: TRBV7-2; D gene: -; CDR3 DNA: TGTGCCAGCAGCTTAGGGCAGATGAACACTGAAGCTTTCTTT; CDR3 protein: CASSLGQMNTEAFF
CDR3 length: 13; J gene: TRBJ2-5; clone size: -; V gene: TRBV10-3; D gene: -; CDR3 DNA: TGTGCCGCAATGGGGCTTCTCCAAGAGACCCAGTACTTC; CDR3 protein: CAAMGLLQETQYF
CDR3 length: 15; J gene: TRBJ1-1; clone size: -; V gene: TRBV7-9; D gene: -; CDR3 DNA: TGTGCCAGCAGCGCACCCCAGGGCGTCGACACTGAAGCTTTCTTT; CDR3 protein: CASSAPQGVDTEAFF
CDR3 length: 17; J gene: TRBJ1-2; clone size: -; V gene: TRBV6-1; D gene: -; CDR3 DNA: TGTGCCAGCAGTGAAGCGCGGGTTGTCAGGGGTAACTATGGCTACACCTTC; CDR3 protein: CASSEARVVRGNYGYTF
CDR3 length: 16; J gene: TRBJ1-2; clone size: -; V gene: TRBV24-1; D gene: TRBD1; CDR3 DNA: TGTGCCACCAGTGACCATGCCACCGGGACAGCCTATGGCTACACCTTC; CDR3 protein: CATSDHATGTAYGYTF
CDR3 length: 22; J gene: TRBJ2-7; clone size: -; V gene: TRBV4-1; D gene: TRBD2; CDR3 DNA: TGCGCCAGCAGCCAAGCAAGGCTGGTCTATGCTAGCGGGGATTTTAGAGGATACGAGCAGTACTTC; CDR3 protein: CASSQARLVYASGDFRGYEQYF
CDR3 length: 17; J gene: TRBJ2-7; clone size: -; V gene: TRBV7-9; D gene: TRBD2; CDR3 DNA: TGTGCCAGCAGCCTCTCAGGACTAGTTCTTAACCTAGGCGAGCAGTACTTC; CDR3 protein: CASSLSGLVLNLGEQYF
CDR3 length: 15; J gene: TRBJ2-3; clone size: -; V gene: TRBV5-1; D gene: -; CDR3 DNA: TGCGCCAGCAGCTTGGTACAGGGAGGGACAGATACGCAGTATTTT; CDR3 protein: CASSLVQGGTDTQYF
CDR3 length: 15; J gene: TRBJ2-4; clone size: -; V gene: TRBV2; D gene: -; CDR3 DNA: TGTGCCAGCAGTGGGACATTTCTAGCCAAAAACATTCAGTACTTC; CDR3 protein: CASSGTFLAKNIQYF
CDR3 length: 12; J gene: TRBJ1-1; clone size: -; V gene: TRBV5-5; D gene: -; CDR3 DNA: TGTGCCAGCAGCTTAAGGGGTGTCGGGGCTTTCTTT; CDR3 protein: CASSLRGVGAFF
CDR3 length: 15; J gene: TRBJ1-5; clone size: few; V gene: TRBV19; D gene: -; CDR3 DNA: TGTGCCAGTACCCCGAGCGGATATAGCAATCAGCCCCAGCATTTT; CDR3 protein: CASTPSGYSNQPQHF
CDR3 length: 19; J gene: TRBJ2-7; clone size: -; V gene: TRBV27; D gene: TRBD1; CDR3 DNA: TGTGCCAGCAGTACGCGAATACTCCGGTTGCCGGGACAGGGGTACGAGCAGTACTTC; CDR3 protein: CASSTRILRLPGQGYEQYF
CDR3 length: 15; J gene: TRBJ2-5; clone size: -; V gene: TRBV9; D gene: -; CDR3 DNA: TGTGCCAGCAGCGTAGCCCGAGGGGCCGTAGAGACCCAGTACTTC; CDR3 protein: CASSVARGAVETQYF
CDR3 length: 13; J gene: TRBJ1-2; clone size: -; V gene: TRBV13; D gene: TRBD1; CDR3 DNA: TGTGCCAGCAGCCTCGACAGGGCCTATGGCTACACCTTC; CDR3 protein: CASSLDRAYGYTF
CDR3 length: 12; J gene: TRBJ1-2; clone size: -; V gene: TRBV30; D gene: -; CDR3 DNA: TGTGCCTGGACCCGGGGGCCGAATGGCTACACCTTC; CDR3 protein: CAWTRGPNGYTF
CDR3 length: 12; J gene: TRBJ2-3; clone size: -; V gene: TRBV11-2; D gene: -; CDR3 DNA: TGTGCCAGCAGCTTTCAGGGGGATACGCAGTATTTT; CDR3 protein: CASSFQGDTQYF
CDR3 length: 15; J gene: TRBJ2-7; clone size: few; V gene: TRBV27; D gene: TRBD2; CDR3 DNA: TGTGCCAGCAGCCCTAGCGGGGGGGTTACCTACGAGCAGTACTTC; CDR3 protein: CASSPSGGVTYEQYF
CDR3 length: 12; J gene: TRBJ1-1; clone size: -; V gene: TRBV12-3/TRBV12-4; D gene: -; CDR3 DNA: TGTGCCAGCAGCCTGGGGGAGACGGAAGCTTTCTTT; CDR3 protein: CASSLGETEAFF